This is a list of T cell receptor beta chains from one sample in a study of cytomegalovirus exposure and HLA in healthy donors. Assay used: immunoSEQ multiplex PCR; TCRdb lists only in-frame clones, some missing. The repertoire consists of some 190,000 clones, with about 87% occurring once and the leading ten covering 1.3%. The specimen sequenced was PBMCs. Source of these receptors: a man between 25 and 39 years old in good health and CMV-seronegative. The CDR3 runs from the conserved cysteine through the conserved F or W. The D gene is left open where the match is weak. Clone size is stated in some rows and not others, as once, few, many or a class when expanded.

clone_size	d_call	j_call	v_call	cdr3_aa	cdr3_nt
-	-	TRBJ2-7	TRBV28	CATLSETTDEQYF	TGTGCCACCCTCTCGGAGACGACGGACGAGCAGTACTTC
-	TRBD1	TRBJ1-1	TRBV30	CAWSRQGDTEAFF	TGTGCCTGGAGTAGACAGGGTGACACTGAAGCTTTCTTT
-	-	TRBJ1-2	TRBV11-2	CASSLGVRGYTF	TGTGCCAGCAGCTTAGGTGTTCGTGGCTACACCTTC
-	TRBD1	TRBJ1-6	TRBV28	CASRGQEVLHF	TGTGCCAGCAGGGGACAGGAAGTCCTCCACTTT
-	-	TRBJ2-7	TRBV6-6	CASSYAYEQYF	TGTGCCAGCAGTTATGCCTACGAGCAGTACTTC
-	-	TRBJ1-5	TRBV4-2	CASSQDLGQPQHF	TGTGCCAGCAGCCAAGACCTCGGTCAGCCCCAGCATTTT
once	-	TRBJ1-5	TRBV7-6	CASSFTPGYQPQHF	TGTGCCAGCAGCTTCACGCCAGGGTATCAGCCCCAGCATTTT
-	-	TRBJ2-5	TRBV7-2	CASSPDRRQETQYF	TGTGCCAGCAGCCCCGACAGAAGACAAGAGACCCAGTACTTC
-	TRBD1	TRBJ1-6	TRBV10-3	CAISEGQGNSPLHF	TGTGCCATCAGTGAAGGACAGGGTAATTCACCCCTCCACTTT
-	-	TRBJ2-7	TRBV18	CASSLPSGSYEQYF	TGTGCCAGCTCACTTCCCAGCGGCTCCTACGAGCAGTACTTC
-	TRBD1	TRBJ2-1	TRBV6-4	CASSTRDSANNEQFF	TGTGCCAGCAGTACCCGGGACAGCGCCAACAATGAGCAGTTCTTC
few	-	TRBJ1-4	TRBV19	CASSTQIGEKLFF	TGTGCCAGTAGTACACAGATTGGCGAAAAACTGTTTTTT
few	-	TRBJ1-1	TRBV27	CASSFRETNTEAFF	TGTGCCAGCAGTTTCCGGGAGACGAACACTGAAGCTTTCTTT
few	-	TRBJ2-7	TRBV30	CAWRDNSEQYF	TGTGCCTGGAGGGACAACAGCGAGCAGTACTTC
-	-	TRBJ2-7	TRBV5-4	CAGSQPGNSGGGEQYF	TGTGCCGGCAGCCAACCAGGGAATTCAGGGGGAGGAGAGCAGTACTTC
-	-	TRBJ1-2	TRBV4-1	CASSQGPPGSSNYGYTF	TGCGCCAGCAGCCAAGGACCCCCCGGGAGCTCTAACTATGGCTACACCTTC
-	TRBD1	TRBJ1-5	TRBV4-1	CASSRGQGPLGGEPQHF	TGCGCCAGCAGCCGCGGACAGGGGCCTTTAGGGGGTGAGCCCCAGCATTTT
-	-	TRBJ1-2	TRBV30	CAWSSHRNYGYTF	TGTGCCTGGAGTAGTCACAGGAACTATGGCTACACCTTC
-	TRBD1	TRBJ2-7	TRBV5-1	CASSLGTGQRVKYEQYF	TGCGCCAGCAGCTTGGGGACAGGGCAAAGGGTCAAATACGAGCAGTACTTC
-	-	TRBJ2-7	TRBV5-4	CASSLGPNEQYF	TGTGCCAGCAGCCTAGGCCCGAACGAGCAGTACTTC
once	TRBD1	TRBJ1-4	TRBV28	CASSRGRRYEKLFF	TGTGCCAGCAGTAGGGGGCGCCGGTATGAAAAACTGTTTTTT
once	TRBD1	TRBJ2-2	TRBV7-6	CASSYPTGAPNTGELFF	TGTGCCAGCAGCTACCCGACAGGGGCCCCCAACACCGGGGAGCTGTTTTTT
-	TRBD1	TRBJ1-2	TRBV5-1	CASSLQGDYGYTF	TGCGCCAGCAGCTTACAGGGGGACTATGGCTACACCTTC
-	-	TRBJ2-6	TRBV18	CASSRQGPSGANVLTF	TGTGCCAGCTCACGCCAGGGGCCCTCTGGGGCCAACGTCCTGACTTTC
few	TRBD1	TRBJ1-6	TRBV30	CAWDSGTGISPLHF	TGTGCCTGGGATTCCGGGACAGGGATTTCACCCCTCCACTTT